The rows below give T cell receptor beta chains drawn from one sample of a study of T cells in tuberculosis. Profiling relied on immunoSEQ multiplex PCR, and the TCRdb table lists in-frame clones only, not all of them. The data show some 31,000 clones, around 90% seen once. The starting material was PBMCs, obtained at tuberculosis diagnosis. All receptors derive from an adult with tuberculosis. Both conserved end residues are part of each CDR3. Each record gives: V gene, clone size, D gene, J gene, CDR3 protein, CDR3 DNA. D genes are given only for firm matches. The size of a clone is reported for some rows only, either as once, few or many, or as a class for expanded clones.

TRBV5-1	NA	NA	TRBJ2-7	CASSLNQGSYEQYF	TGCGCCAGCAGCTTAAACCAGGGTTCATACGAGCAGTACTTC
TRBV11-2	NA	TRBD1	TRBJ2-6	CASSTDRRLKLSGANVLTF	TGTGCCAGCTCCACGGACAGGAGACTTAAACTCTCTGGGGCCAACGTCCTGACTTTC
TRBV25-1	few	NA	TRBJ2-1	CASSDPSTGTPIGYEQFF	TGTGCCAGCAGTGACCCCAGTACCGGGACACCGATTGGGTATGAGCAGTTCTTC
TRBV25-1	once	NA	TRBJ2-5	CASSEPRTEKETQYF	TGTGCCAGCAGTGAACCCCGGACAGAAAAAGAGACCCAGTACTTC
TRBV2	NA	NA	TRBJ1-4	CASKNLAATNEKLFF	TGTGCCAGCAAGAACCTGGCAGCAACTAATGAAAAACTGTTTTTT
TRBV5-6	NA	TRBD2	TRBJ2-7	CASSLVRASGRIAYEQYF	TGTGCCAGCAGCTTGGTACGGGCTAGCGGGAGAATCGCCTACGAGCAGTACTTC
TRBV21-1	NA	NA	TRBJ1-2	CASSTRGYNYGYTF	TGTGCCAGCAGCACACGGGGATACAACTATGGCTACACCTTC
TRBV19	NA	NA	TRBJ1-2	CASSAGSHGYTF	TGTGCCAGTAGTGCAGGGTCGCATGGCTACACCTTC
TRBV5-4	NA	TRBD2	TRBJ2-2	CASRETSGNTGELFF	TGTGCCAGCAGGGAGACTAGCGGGAACACCGGGGAGCTGTTTTTT
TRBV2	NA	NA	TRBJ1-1	CASSERRVNTEAFF	TGTGCCAGCAGTGAAAGGAGGGTGAACACTGAAGCTTTCTTT
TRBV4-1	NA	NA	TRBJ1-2	CASSQAIYGYTF	TGCGCCAGCAGCCAAGCTATATATGGCTACACCTTC
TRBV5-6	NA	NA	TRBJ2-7	CASSLGSTYEQYF	TGTGCCAGCAGCTTGGGCAGTACCTACGAGCAGTACTTC
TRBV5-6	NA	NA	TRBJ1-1	CASSLSTIQGMNTEAFF	TGTGCCAGCAGCTTGAGTACCATCCAGGGTATGAACACTGAAGCTTTCTTT
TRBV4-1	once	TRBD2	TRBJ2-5	CASSQPTSVQETQYF	TGCGCCAGCAGCCAACCAACTAGCGTCCAAGAGACCCAGTACTTC
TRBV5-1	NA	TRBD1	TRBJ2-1	CASSIDPGQGYNEQFF	TGCGCCAGCAGCATCGACCCGGGACAGGGCTACAATGAGCAGTTCTTC
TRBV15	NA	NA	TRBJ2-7	CATSSTRRGPEQYF	TGTGCCACCAGCAGTACTCGAAGGGGCCCCGAGCAGTACTTC
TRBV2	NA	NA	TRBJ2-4	CASSLDRLAKNIQYF	TGTGCCAGCAGCCTGGACAGATTAGCCAAAAACATTCAGTACTTC
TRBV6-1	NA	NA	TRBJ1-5	CASSLTENQPQHF	TGTGCCAGCTCGTTGACAGAAAATCAGCCCCAGCATTTT
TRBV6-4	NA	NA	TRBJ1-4	CASRGGAEKLFF	TGTGCCAGCAGGGGAGGGGCGGAAAAACTGTTTTTT
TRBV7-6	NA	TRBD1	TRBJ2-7	CASSSRRAGGADEQYF	TGTGCCAGCAGCTCCAGAAGAGCAGGGGGCGCGGACGAGCAGTACTTC
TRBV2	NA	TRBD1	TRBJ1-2	CASSRTGRREGYTF	TGTGCCAGCAGTCGGACAGGGCGAAGGGAGGGCTACACCTTC
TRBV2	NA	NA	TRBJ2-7	CASSSWAGNYEQYF	TGTGCCAGCAGTAGTTGGGCGGGAAACTACGAGCAGTACTTC
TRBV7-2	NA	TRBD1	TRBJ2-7	CASSPGQGTYEQYF	TGTGCCAGCAGCCCGGGACAGGGAACCTACGAGCAGTACTTC
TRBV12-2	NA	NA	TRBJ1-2	CASRLASYVTPPRGYTF	TGTGCAAGTCGCTTAGCGAGTTATGTAACACCTCCGCGGGGCTACACCTTC
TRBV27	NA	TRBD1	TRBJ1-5	CASSLHTGGGQPQHF	TGTGCCAGCAGTCTCCACACAGGGGGCGGGCAGCCCCAGCATTTT
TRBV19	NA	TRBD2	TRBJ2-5	CASSAPRRSGGQETQYF	TGTGCCAGTAGTGCGCCGAGGAGGAGCGGGGGGCAAGAGACCCAGTACTTC
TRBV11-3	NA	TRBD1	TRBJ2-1	CASSSRLGTVNYNEQFF	TGTGCCAGCAGCTCCCGATTGGGGACAGTCAACTACAATGAGCAGTTCTTC
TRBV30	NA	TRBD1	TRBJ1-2	CAWSPGQGVGYTF	TGTGCCTGGAGTCCAGGACAGGGTGTTGGCTACACCTTC
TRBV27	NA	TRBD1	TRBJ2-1	CASSRQGNEQFF	TGTGCCAGCAGCCGACAGGGCAATGAGCAGTTCTTC
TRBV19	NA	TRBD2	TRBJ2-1	CASRREAKYNEQFF	TGTGCCAGTAGGCGGGAGGCAAAATACAATGAGCAGTTCTTC
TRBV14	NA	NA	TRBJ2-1	CASSRLGIAVSSYNEQFF	TGTGCCAGCAGCCGATTGGGGATAGCGGTTAGCTCCTACAATGAGCAGTTCTTC
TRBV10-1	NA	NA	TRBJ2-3	CASSVLRADTQYF	TGCGCCAGCAGTGTCCTGAGAGCAGATACGCAGTATTTT
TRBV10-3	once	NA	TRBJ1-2	CAISEPDIGIDYGYTF	TGTGCCATCAGTGAGCCGGACATAGGTATAGACTATGGCTACACCTTC
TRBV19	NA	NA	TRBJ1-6	CASSIGPDLHF	TGTGCCAGTAGTATTGGCCCAGACCTCCACTTT
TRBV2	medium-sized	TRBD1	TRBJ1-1	CASSGGQGRNTEAFF	TGTGCCAGCAGTGGGGGACAGGGTAGGAACACTGAAGCTTTCTTT
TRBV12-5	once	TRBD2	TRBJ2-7	CASGSTTSGSNYEQYF	TGTGCTAGTGGTTCGACCACTAGCGGGAGTAACTACGAGCAGTACTTC
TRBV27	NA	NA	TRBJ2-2	CASSLFRGLAGELFF	TGTGCCAGCAGTTTATTTCGGGGATTAGCCGGGGAGCTGTTTTTT
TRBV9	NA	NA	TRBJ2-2	CASSVALMELRTGELFF	TGTGCCAGCAGCGTAGCTCTGATGGAGTTGCGCACCGGGGAGCTGTTTTTT
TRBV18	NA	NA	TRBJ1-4	CASSPGAVNEKLFF	TGTGCCAGCTCACCAGGGGCGGTTAATGAAAAACTGTTTTTT
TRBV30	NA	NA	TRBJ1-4	CAWRFQEGTPDLF	TGTGCCTGGAGATTTCAAGAGGGGACACCCGATCTTTTT